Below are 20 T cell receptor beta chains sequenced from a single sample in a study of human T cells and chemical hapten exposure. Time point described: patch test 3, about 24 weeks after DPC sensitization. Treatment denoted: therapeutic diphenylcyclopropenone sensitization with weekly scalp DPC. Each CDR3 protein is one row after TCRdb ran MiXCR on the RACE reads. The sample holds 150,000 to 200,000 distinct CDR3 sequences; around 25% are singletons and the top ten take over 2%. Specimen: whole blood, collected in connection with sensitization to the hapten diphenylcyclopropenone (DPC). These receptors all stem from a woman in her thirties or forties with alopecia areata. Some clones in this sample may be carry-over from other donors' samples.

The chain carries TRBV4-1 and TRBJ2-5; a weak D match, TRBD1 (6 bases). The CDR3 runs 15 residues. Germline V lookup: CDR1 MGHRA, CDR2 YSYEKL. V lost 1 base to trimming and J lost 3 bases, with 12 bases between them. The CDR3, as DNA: TGCGCCAGCAGCCAAGGCTCTAGGACAGAAGAGACCCAGTACTTC. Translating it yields CASSQGSRTEETQYF.

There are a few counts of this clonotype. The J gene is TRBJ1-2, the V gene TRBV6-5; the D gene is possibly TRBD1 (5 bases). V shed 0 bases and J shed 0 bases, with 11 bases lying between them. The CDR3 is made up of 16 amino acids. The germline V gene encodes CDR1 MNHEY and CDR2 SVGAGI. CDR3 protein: CASSYSVGGANYGYTF. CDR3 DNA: TGTGCCAGCAGTTACTCGGTCGGGGGAGCTAACTATGGCTACACCTTC.

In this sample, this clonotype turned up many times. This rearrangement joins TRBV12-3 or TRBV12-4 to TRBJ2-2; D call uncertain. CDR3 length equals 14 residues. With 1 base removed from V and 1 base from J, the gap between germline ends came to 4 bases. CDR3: CASSLGGNTGELFF. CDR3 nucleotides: TGTGCCAGCAGTTTAGGGGGGAACACCGGGGAGCTGTTTTTT.

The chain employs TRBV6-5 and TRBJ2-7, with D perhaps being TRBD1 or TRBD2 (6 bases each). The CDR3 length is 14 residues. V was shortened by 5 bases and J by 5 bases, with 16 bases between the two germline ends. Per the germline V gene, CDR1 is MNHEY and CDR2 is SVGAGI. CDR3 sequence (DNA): TGTGCCAGCAGTACTTGGGGGGCCCGTGACGAGCAGTACTTC. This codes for CASSTWGARDEQYF.

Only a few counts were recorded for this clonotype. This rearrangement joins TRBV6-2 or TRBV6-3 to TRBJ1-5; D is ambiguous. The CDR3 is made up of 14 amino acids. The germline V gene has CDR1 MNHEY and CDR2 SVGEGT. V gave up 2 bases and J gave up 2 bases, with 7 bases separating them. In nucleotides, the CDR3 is TGTGCCAGCAGTTACGGCATACGCAATCAGCCCCAGCATTTT. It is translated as CASSYGIRNQPQHF.

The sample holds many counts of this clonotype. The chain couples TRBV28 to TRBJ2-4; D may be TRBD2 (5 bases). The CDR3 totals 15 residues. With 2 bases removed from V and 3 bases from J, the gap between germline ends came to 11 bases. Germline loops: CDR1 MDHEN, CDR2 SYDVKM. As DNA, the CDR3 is TGTGCCAGCAGTTTAGGAGGAGCAGGCAAAAACATTCAGTACTTC. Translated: CASSLGGAGKNIQYF.

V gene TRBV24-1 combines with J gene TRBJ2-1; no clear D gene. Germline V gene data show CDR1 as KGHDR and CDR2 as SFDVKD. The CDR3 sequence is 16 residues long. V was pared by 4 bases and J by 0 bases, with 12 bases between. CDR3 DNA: TGTGCCACCAGTGAAGGGAAAATAAGCTCCTACAATGAGCAGTTCTTC. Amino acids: CATSEGKISSYNEQFF.

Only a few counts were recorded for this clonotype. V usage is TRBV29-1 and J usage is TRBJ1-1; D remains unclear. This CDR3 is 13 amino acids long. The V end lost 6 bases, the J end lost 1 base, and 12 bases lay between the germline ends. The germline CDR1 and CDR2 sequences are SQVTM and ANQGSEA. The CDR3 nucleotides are TGCAGCGTGGATGGCTGGGGGAACACTGAAGCTTTCTTT. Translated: CSVDGWGNTEAFF.

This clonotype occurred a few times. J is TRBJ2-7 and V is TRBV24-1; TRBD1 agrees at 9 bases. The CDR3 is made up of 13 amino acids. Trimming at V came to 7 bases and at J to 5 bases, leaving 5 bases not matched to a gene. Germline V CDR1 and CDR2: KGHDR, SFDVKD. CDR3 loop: CATSRDRADEQYF. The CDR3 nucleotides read TGTGCCACCAGCCGGGACAGGGCCGACGAGCAGTACTTC.

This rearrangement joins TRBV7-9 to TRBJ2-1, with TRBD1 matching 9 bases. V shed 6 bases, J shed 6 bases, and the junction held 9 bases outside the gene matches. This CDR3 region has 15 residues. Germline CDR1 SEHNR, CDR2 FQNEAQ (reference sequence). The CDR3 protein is CASSSRGTGFNEQFF. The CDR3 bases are TGTGCCAGCAGTTCTCGGGGGACAGGGTTCAATGAGCAGTTCTTC.

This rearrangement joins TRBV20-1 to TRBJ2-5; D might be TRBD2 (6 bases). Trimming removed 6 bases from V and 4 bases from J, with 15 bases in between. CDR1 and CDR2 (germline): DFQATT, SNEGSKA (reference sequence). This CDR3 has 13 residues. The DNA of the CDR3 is TGCAGTGCCAACCCGGGGCGGGGAGAGACCCAGTACTTC. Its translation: CSANPGRGETQYF.

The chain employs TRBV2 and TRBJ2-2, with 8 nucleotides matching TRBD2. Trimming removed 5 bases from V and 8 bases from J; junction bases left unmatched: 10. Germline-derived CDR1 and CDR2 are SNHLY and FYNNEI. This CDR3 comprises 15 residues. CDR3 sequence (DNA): TGTGCCAGCAGTCTGGTGCCCAGCGGGAGAGGGGAGCTGTTTTTT. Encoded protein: CASSLVPSGRGELFF. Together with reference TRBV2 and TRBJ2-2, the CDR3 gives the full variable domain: EPEVTQTPSHQVTQMGQEVILRCVPISNHLYFYWYRQILGQKVEFLVSFYNNEISEKSEIFDDQFSVERPDGSNFTLKIRSTKLEDSAMYFCASSLVPSGRGELFFGEGSRLTVL.

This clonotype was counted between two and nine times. CDR3 nucleotides: TGTGCCAGCAGCTTGCAGTTAGGCCCAGATACGCAGTATTTT. Translating it yields CASSLQLGPDTQYF. This chain connects TRBV5-5 to TRBJ2-3, with D uncertain. The V end lost 1 base, the J end lost 4 bases, and 10 bases lay between the germline ends. The germline CDR1 and CDR2 sequences are SGHKS and YYEKEE (reference sequence). The CDR3 totals 14 residues.

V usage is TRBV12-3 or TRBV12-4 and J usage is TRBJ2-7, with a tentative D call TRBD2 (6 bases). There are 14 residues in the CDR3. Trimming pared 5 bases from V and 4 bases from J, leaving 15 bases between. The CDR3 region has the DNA TGTGCCAGCAGTGAATTCAGGAGGGCTTACGAGCAGTACTTC. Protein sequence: CASSEFRRAYEQYF.

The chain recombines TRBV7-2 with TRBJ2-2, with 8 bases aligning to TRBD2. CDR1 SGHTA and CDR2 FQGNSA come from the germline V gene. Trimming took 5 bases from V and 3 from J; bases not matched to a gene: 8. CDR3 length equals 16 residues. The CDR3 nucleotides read TGTGCCAGCAGCGTGTCGGGACTAGTGGACACCGGGGAGCTGTTTTTT. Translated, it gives CASSVSGLVDTGELFF.

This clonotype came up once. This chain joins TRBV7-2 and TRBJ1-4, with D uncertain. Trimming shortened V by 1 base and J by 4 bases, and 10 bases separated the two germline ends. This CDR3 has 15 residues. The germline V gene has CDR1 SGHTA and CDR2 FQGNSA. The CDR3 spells CASSLVAAYNEKLFF. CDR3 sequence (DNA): TGTGCCAGCAGCTTAGTGGCCGCTTATAATGAAAAACTGTTTTTT.

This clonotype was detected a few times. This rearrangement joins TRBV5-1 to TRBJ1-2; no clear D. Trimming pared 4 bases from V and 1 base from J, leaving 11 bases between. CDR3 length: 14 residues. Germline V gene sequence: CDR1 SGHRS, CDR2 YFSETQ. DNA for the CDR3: TGCGCCAGCAGCGCGGGCACCGATAACTATGGCTACACCTTC. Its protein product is CASSAGTDNYGYTF.

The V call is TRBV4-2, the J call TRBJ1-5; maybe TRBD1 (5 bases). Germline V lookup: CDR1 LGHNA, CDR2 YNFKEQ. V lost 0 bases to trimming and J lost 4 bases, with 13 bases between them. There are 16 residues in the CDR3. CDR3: CASSQDYAGRNQPQHF. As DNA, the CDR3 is TGTGCCAGCAGCCAAGATTACGCAGGGAGAAATCAGCCCCAGCATTTT.

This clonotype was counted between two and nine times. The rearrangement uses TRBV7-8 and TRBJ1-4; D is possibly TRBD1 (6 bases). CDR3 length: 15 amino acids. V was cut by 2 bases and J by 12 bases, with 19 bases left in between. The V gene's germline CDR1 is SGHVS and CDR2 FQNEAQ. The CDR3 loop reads CASSLLDSGAKELFF. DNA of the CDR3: TGTGCCAGCAGCTTACTGGACAGCGGGGCGAAAGAACTGTTTTTT.

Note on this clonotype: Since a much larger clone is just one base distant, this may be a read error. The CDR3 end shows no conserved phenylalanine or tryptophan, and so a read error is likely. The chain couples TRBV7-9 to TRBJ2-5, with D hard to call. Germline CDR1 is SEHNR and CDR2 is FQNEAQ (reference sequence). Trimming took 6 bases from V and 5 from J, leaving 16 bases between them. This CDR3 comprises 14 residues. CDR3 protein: CASSYTPGTETQYS. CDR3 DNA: TGTGCCAGCAGTTACACCCCAGGAACCGAGACCCAGTACTCC.